This T cell receptor beta chain emerged from a study of graft-versus-host responses after intestinal transplantation. On the study more broadly: Those transplanted obtained multivisceral, liver-intestinal, or isolated intestinal grafts. The whole recipient group had anti-thymocyte globulin induction followed by tacrolimus and steroids for roughly 3 years.

Study results and limitations: Some GvH clones appeared in ileal mucosa or blood before recipient bone marrow.

On this clone: The antigen is not known.

Assay used: immunoSEQ multiplex PCR; TCRdb lists only in-frame clones, some missing. The sample contains roughly 60,000 clones, under 95% of which appear only once. The germline V gene encodes CDR1 MDHEN and CDR2 SYDVKM. The CDR3 contains 15 residues. Trimming removed 3 bases from V and 2 bases from J; junction bases left unmatched: 5. This clonotype originated in a human patient who received an intestinal transplant, so some T cells may come from the graft donor. Sequencing was performed on PBMCs, taken almost 120 days after intestinal transplantation. The chain combines TRBV28 with TRBJ1-1, with TRBD1 identical over 8 bases. CDR3 DNA: TGTGCCAGCAGTTTGCCCGGGACAGGCAACACTGAAGCTTTCTTT. Protein product: CASSLPGTGNTEAFF.